This T cell receptor beta chain was sequenced in a study of T-cell reconstitution after alpha-beta-depleted transplantation in children. This clonotype was observed many times. During its preparation, the TCRbeta library received unique molecular identifiers. A single record per CDR3 protein comes from TCRdb applying MiXCR to the PCR reads. The profile covers some 240,000 distinct CDR3 sequences, with around 11% appearing a single time and approximately 2.9% taken by the ten largest. The sample consisted of PBMCs from the stem cell graft donor, taken from the stem cell graft. This TCR derives from a human donor who donated a stem cell graft to a child with acute lymphoblastic leukemia.

As DNA, the CDR3 is TGTGCCAGCAGTCGGGTGGTTAGCGGGCCGGGGACCCAGTACTTC. Encoded protein: CASSRVVSGPGTQYF. The chain combines TRBV12-3 or TRBV12-4 with TRBJ2-5; 7 bases agree with TRBD2. V lost 5 bases, J lost 7 bases, and 13 bases stayed unmatched. The CDR3 length is 15 residues.